This entry concerns a single T cell receptor (beta chain). Its target is not known. This entry is derived from a study of T cell responses to AZD1222 COVID-19 vaccine. Study-level information: Second-dose intervals near 4 or 12 weeks were combined. The study, taken as a whole, reports: Researchers took repertoire samples only after the peak T cell response had come. Unmutated variant regions reportedly attract nearly half of all spike-specific TCRs. In a largely white British group with more females than males, clonal diversity was possibly underestimated.

Germline V gives CDR1 SGHVS, CDR2 FQNEAQ. The CDR3 length is 15 residues. V lost 0 bases, J lost 4 bases, and 4 bases stayed unmatched. TCRdb's table, derived via immunoSEQ multiplex PCR, lists solely in-frame clones and lacks some. The sample includes under 150,000 clones, 90% of them seen just once. The chain combines TRBV7-8 with TRBJ1-2, with 8 bases identical to TRBD1. This material consisted of peripheral blood, taken on day 0 of AZD1222 vaccination. The clonotype comes from an adult in good health. The CDR3 region has the DNA TGTGCCAGCAGCTTAGCCCAGGGGGCGACCTATGGCTACACCTTC. It codes for CASSLAQGATYGYTF. Using reference TRBV7-8 and TRBJ1-2 for the parts outside the CDR3, the full variable domain is GAGVSQSPRYKVAKRGQDVALRCDPISGHVSLFWYQQALGQGPEFLTYFQNEAQLDKSGLPSDRFFAERPEGSVSTLKIQRTQQEDSAVYLCASSLAQGATYGYTFGSGTRLTVV.